Listed here are 8 T cell receptor beta chains from one sample, sequenced in a study of cytomegalovirus exposure and HLA in healthy donors. Amplification used 60 Vbeta primers and 13 Jbeta primers. Measured with immunoSEQ multiplex PCR; TCRdb has only the in-frame clones, and not every one. The repertoire has under 200,000 clones, less than 90% of them found once; the top ten carry 0.35% to 0.45%. The sample was PBMCs. The receptors derive from a boy between 2 and 15 years old in good health and CMV-seronegative.

V gene TRBV27 combines with J gene TRBJ1-4; the D is unclear. CDR1 and CDR2 (germline): MNHEY, SMNVEV (reference sequence). This CDR3 is built from 15 residues. The V end was cut by 6 bases, the J end by 0 bases, with 11 bases between. In DNA, the CDR3 is TGTGCCAGCAGCCTGTCTCCGGCAACTAATGAAAAACTGTTTTTT. It encodes CASSLSPATNEKLFF.

Regarding this clone: Other DNA sequences in the same sample also yield this CDR3. V gene TRBV2 combines with J gene TRBJ2-7, with D perhaps TRBD1 (6 bases). V lost 6 bases, J lost 2 bases, and 8 bases lay in between. The CDR3 loop spans 12 amino acids. The germline V gene encodes CDR1 SNHLY and CDR2 FYNNEI. CDR3 DNA: TGTGCCAGCAGGGACAGCCCCTACGAGCAGTACTTC. The encoded protein is CASRDSPYEQYF.

This clone was counted a few times. J is TRBJ2-7 and V is TRBV7-9; a possible D gene is TRBD2 (6 bases). In germline, CDR1 is SEHNR, CDR2 FQNEAQ (reference sequence). This CDR3 has 13 amino acids. Trimming left V 5 bases short and J 3 bases short, with 11 bases between. CDR3 sequence: CASSTRGSYEQYF. The DNA for the CDR3 is TGTGCCAGCAGCACCCGGGGGAGCTACGAGCAGTACTTC.

The chain employs TRBV6-6 and TRBJ1-5; TRBD1 might be the D (5 bases). CDR3 length: 16 residues. Germline CDR1 MNHNY, CDR2 SVGAGI (reference sequence). Trimming left V 5 bases short and J 1 base short, with 15 bases between. The CDR3 DNA reads as TGTGCCAGCAGTAACCTCCAGGGAAGCAGCAATCAGCCCCAGCATTTT. This sequence encodes CASSNLQGSSNQPQHF.

V and J are TRBV19 and TRBJ1-5, with D possibly being TRBD1 (6 bases). The CDR3 has 15 residues. V shed 3 bases and J shed 3 bases, with 12 bases lying between them. From germline, CDR1 is LNHDA and CDR2 SQIVND (reference sequence). The CDR3 DNA sequence: TGTGCCAGTAGTATGCGCCGGGACAACAATCAGCCCCAGCATTTT. As protein: CASSMRRDNNQPQHF. Variable domain in full (rest from reference TRBV19 and TRBJ1-5): DGGITQSPKYLFRKEGQNVTLSCEQNLNHDAMYWYRQDPGQGLRLIYYSQIVNDFQKGDIAEGYSVSREKKESFPLTVTSAQKNPTAFYLCASSMRRDNNQPQHFGDGTRLSIL.

This chain joins TRBV27 and TRBJ2-3; the match to TRBD2 covers 8 bases. Germline V CDR1 and CDR2: MNHEY, SMNVEV (reference sequence). The CDR3 runs to 16 residues. V was pared by 0 bases and J by 1 base, with 3 bases of the junction left unmatched. CDR3 region: CASSLSGSGGTDTQYF. The DNA for the CDR3 is TGTGCCAGCAGTTTATCGGGTAGCGGGGGCACAGATACGCAGTATTTT.

The chain has TRBV4-1 and TRBJ2-3; 7 bases map to TRBD1. This CDR3 is 17 amino acids long. Germline V gene sequence: CDR1 MGHRA, CDR2 YSYEKL. With 3 bases clipped from V and 0 bases from J, the junction kept 9 bases outside the gene matches. This chain's CDR3 is CASSHPKTGISTDTQYF. Written as DNA, the CDR3 is TGCGCCAGCAGCCACCCAAAGACAGGGATTAGCACAGATACGCAGTATTTT.

The chain is built from TRBV19 and TRBJ2-7, with 12 bases lining up with TRBD1. V trimming: 5 bases; J trimming: 7 bases; junction bases outside the gene matches: 9. This CDR3 contains 15 residues. The germline V gene has CDR1 LNHDA and CDR2 SQIVND (reference sequence). This CDR3 is CASSPRDRGPSEQYF. DNA for the CDR3: TGTGCCAGTAGTCCCAGGGACAGGGGGCCATCAGAGCAGTACTTC.